This is a list of T cell receptor beta chains from one sample in a study of lymphopenia after photon versus proton radiotherapy. Profiling relied on immunoSEQ multiplex PCR, and the TCRdb table lists in-frame clones only, not all of them. There are more than 25,000 clones in the sample; roughly 87% occur only once, and roughly 20% lies in the top ten. Sample: peripheral blood, taken from a patient treated with photon-based radiotherapy. The source is a man between 45 and 60 years old with gastric cancer. CDR3s include the opening cysteine and the closing phenylalanine or tryptophan. The D gene is left open where the match is weak. Some rows have no size entry. The others give once, few or many, or a class for an expanded clone.

J	V	D	size	DNA	CDR3
TRBJ2-2	TRBV9	TRBD2	NA	TGTGCCAGCAGTCCCACGGGGGGAGGGGAGCTGTTTTTT	CASSPTGGGELFF
TRBJ2-2	TRBV7-8	NA	NA	TGTGCCAGCAGCTTAGGGGGCACCGGGGAGCTGTTTTTT	CASSLGGTGELFF
TRBJ1-1	TRBV7-2	TRBD1	NA	TGTGCCAGCAGCCTAGACAGGGGGCGATCAGCTTTCTTT	CASSLDRGRSAFF
TRBJ1-2	TRBV6-5	TRBD1	NA	TGTGCCAGCAGCCCAGCCGGGACAGGGGGTGGCTACACCTTC	CASSPAGTGGGYTF
TRBJ2-5	TRBV9	NA	NA	TGTGCCAGCAGCGGGTCGGGACGGATCCAAGAGACCCAGTACTTC	CASSGSGRIQETQYF
TRBJ2-1	TRBV11-1	TRBD2	NA	TGTGCCAGCAGTCATCTAGCGGGGCCCTACAATGAGCAGTTCTTC	CASSHLAGPYNEQFF
TRBJ1-5	TRBV18	NA	few	TGTGCCAGCTCACCCCAGGGGTATCAGCCCCAGCATTTT	CASSPQGYQPQHF
TRBJ1-6	TRBV4-3	NA	NA	TGCGCCAGCAGCCAAGGAACGGCAGGGCCTTCACCCCTCCACTTT	CASSQGTAGPSPLHF
TRBJ1-3	TRBV19	TRBD1	NA	TGTGCCAGTAGTAGACAGGGAGGAGGAAACACCATATATTTT	CASSRQGGGNTIYF
TRBJ2-2	TRBV11-2	TRBD1	NA	TGTGCCAGCAGACCCCAGGGGGCGCGAACCGGGGAGCTGTTTTTT	CASRPQGARTGELFF
TRBJ1-6	TRBV5-8	TRBD1	NA	TGTGCCAGCAGCTGGACAGGGAATTCACCCCTCCACTTT	CASSWTGNSPLHF
TRBJ1-2	TRBV5-1	NA	NA	TGCGCCAGCAGCTTGGCCGTCGGGAAAGGGGGCTACACCTTC	CASSLAVGKGGYTF